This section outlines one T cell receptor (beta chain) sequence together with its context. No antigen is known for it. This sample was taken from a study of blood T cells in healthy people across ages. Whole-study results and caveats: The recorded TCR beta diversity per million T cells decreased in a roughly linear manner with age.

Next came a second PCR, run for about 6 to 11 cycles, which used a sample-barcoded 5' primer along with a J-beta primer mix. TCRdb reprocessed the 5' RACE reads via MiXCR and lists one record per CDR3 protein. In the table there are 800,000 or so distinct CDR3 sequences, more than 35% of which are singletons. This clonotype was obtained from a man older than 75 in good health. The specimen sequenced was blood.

DNA for the CDR3: TGTGCCAGCAGCCAGGGGGCTTCCCGGACCGGGGAGCTGTTTTTT. It specifies CASSQGASRTGELFF. The gene calls are TRBV5-4 and TRBJ2-2; the match to TRBD1 covers 8 bases. CDR3 length: 15 residues. Looked up from germline, CDR1 is SGHNT and CDR2 is YYREEE (reference sequence). Losses at the gene ends were 4 bases for V and 5 bases for J; bases not matched to a gene: 7. The full variable domain, in which reference TRBV5-4 and TRBJ2-2 provide the parts outside the CDR3, is ETGVTQSPTHLIKTRGQQVTLRCSSQSGHNTVSWYQQALGQGPQFIFQYYREEENGRGNFPPRFSGLQFPNYSSELNVNALELDDSALYLCASSQGASRTGELFFGEGSRLTVL.